This entry concerns a single T cell receptor (beta chain). The data originate from a study of T cells after somatic rescue of genetic block. CDR3 size: 12 residues. Trimming shortened V by 6 bases and J by 1 base, and 7 bases separated the two germline ends. CDR1 and CDR2 (germline): MDHEN, SYDVKM. Assay used: immunoSEQ multiplex PCR; TCRdb lists only in-frame clones, some missing. The table includes roughly 51,000 clones, more than 90% detected once. Material: peripheral blood mononuclear cells (PBMCs). This TCR was recovered from a child under three years old. This chain joins TRBV28 and TRBJ2-7; the D is unclear. The DNA of the CDR3 is TGTGCCAGCAGCCCACCTTCCTACGAGCAGTACTTC. Its protein is CASSPPSYEQYF. Based on the CDR3 plus reference TRBV28 and TRBJ2-7, the full variable domain is DVKVTQSSRYLVKRTGEKVFLECVQDMDHENMFWYRQDPGLGLRLIYFSYDVKMKEKGDIPEGYSVSREKKERFSLILESASTNQTSMYLCASSPPSYEQYFGPGTRLTVT.